This passage covers 28 T cell receptor beta chains from one sample sequenced in a study of control samples from healthy donors and cancer patients. Repertoires were generated with immunoSEQ multiplex PCR, while TCRdb's copy carries only in-frame clones and drops some. The sample includes some 160,000 clones, around 90% of them seen just once. Sequenced material: blood. These receptors originate from a man aged 25-45 years in good health.

The gene calls are TRBV5-3 and TRBJ2-2; 7 positions agree with TRBD1. TRBV5-3 is an ORF for which the function is uncertain. The CDR3 is 17 residues long. V shed 4 bases, J shed 2 bases, and the junction held 11 bases outside the gene matches. The CDR3 nucleotides are TGTGCCAGAAGCCCCCGGACAGGCAGATCAAACACCGGGGAGCTGTTTTTT. This encodes CARSPRTGRSNTGELFF.

The CDR3 region is CASSLELAGPTYNEQFF. CDR3 bases: TGCGCCAGCAGCTTGGAACTAGCGGGGCCCACCTACAATGAGCAGTTCTTC. The chain carries TRBV5-1 and TRBJ2-1, with 10 bases that match TRBD2. The CDR3 runs 17 residues. V was pared by 0 bases and J by 2 bases, with 5 bases of the junction left unmatched. Germline-derived CDR1 and CDR2 are SGHRS and YFSETQ.

The genes are TRBV3-1 (or the pseudogene TRBV3-2) and TRBJ2-7; D is possibly TRBD2 (7 bases). The V and J ends lost 4 bases and 3 bases respectively, with 16 bases between them. The CDR3 length is 15 residues. CDR1 is LGHDT, CDR2 YNNKEL, per germline (reference sequence). CDR3 loop: CASSLGRGGGYEQYF. CDR3 bases: TGTGCCAGCAGCCTAGGCAGGGGAGGGGGCTACGAGCAGTACTTC.

This clone was recorded a few times. The V and J genes are TRBV18 and TRBJ2-1; 11 bases line up with TRBD2. With 0 bases clipped from V and 6 bases from J, the junction kept 4 bases outside the gene matches. CDR3 length equals 16 residues. From germline, CDR1 is KGHSH and CDR2 LQKENI. The CDR3 loop reads CASSPPLLAGANEQFF. CDR3 in DNA: TGTGCCAGCTCACCACCGCTACTAGCGGGAGCCAATGAGCAGTTCTTC.

The chain joins TRBV7-9 to TRBJ2-2, with D possibly being TRBD2 (7 bases). The V and J ends lost 8 bases and 10 bases respectively, with 14 bases between them. Germline V gene data show CDR1 as SEHNR and CDR2 as FQNEAQ (reference sequence). The CDR3 covers 12 residues. CDR3 sequence reads: CASGWGGEELFF. DNA for the CDR3: TGTGCCAGCGGTTGGGGGGGCGAGGAGCTGTTTTTT. Looking up the rest from reference TRBV7-9 and TRBJ2-2 gives the full variable domain: DTGVSQNPRHKITKRGQNVTFRCDPISEHNRLYWYRQTLGQGPEFLTYFQNEAQLEKSRLLSDRFSAERPKGSFSTLEIQRTEQGDSAMYLCASGWGGEELFFGEGSRLTVL.

The chain employs TRBV15 and TRBJ2-7; 10 positions agree with TRBD1. With V trimmed by 2 bases and J by 5 bases, 6 bases remained unmatched. Germline lookup yields CDR1 LNHNV and CDR2 YYDKDF (reference sequence). This CDR3 has 15 residues. As DNA, the CDR3 is TGTGCCACCAGCAGAACCCGGGACAGGGGTAACGAGCAGTACTTC. Protein: CATSRTRDRGNEQYF.

The chain has TRBV5-4 and TRBJ2-4, with D possibly matching TRBD1 (5 bases). This CDR3 has 17 amino acids. CDR1 is SGHNT, CDR2 YYREEE, per germline (reference sequence). Between the trimmed V and J ends, which lost 4 bases and 3 bases, there was a span of 20 bases. CDR3 DNA: TGTGCCAGCAGCCCCGCCGGGCTACAAAGGGGCAAAAACATTCAGTACTTC. The encoded protein is CASSPAGLQRGKNIQYF. Using reference TRBV5-4 and TRBJ2-4 for the parts outside the CDR3, the full variable domain is ETGVTQSPTHLIKTRGQQVTLRCSSQSGHNTVSWYQQALGQGPQFIFQYYREEENGRGNFPPRFSGLQFPNYSSELNVNALELDDSALYLCASSPAGLQRGKNIQYFGAGTRLSVL.

The chain combines TRBV24-1 with TRBJ2-7; D call uncertain. V dropped 10 bases and J dropped 0 bases, with 15 bases sitting between them. The CDR3 is made up of 14 amino acids. Germline CDR1 and CDR2: KGHDR and SFDVKD. The CDR3 spells CATGPTPSSYEQYF. The CDR3 nucleotides are TGTGCCACTGGACCGACTCCAAGCTCCTACGAGCAGTACTTC.

As for this clone: The same CDR3 also results from other DNA sequences found in this sample. This rearrangement joins TRBV9 to TRBJ1-2; D unresolved. V shed 0 bases and J shed 4 bases, with 7 bases lying between them. The length of the CDR3 is 13 residues. The germline V gene has CDR1 SGDLS and CDR2 YYNGEE. In DNA, the CDR3 is TGTGCCAGCAGCGTAGGAGGGTTCTATGGCTACACCTTC. Its protein is CASSVGGFYGYTF.

This chain connects TRBV5-1 to TRBJ1-1; 8 positions match TRBD1. The CDR3 totals 14 residues. Germline V gives CDR1 SGHRS, CDR2 YFSETQ. V dropped 4 bases and J dropped 4; count of bases not matched to a gene: 6. The CDR3 bases are TGCGCCAGCAGCAATCAGGGGGCAGGCACTGAAGCTTTCTTT. Protein: CASSNQGAGTEAFF.

The chain couples TRBV6-5 to TRBJ1-6, with D maybe TRBD1 (5 bases). The CDR3 runs 15 residues. The germline CDR1 and CDR2 sequences are MNHEY and SVGAGI. Trimming stripped 6 bases from V and 10 bases from J, with 19 bases between. CDR3 sequence reads: CASSDGGTNTSPLHF. CDR3 coding DNA: TGTGCCAGCAGCGACGGGGGGACCAATACATCACCCCTCCACTTT.

The chain employs TRBV14 and TRBJ2-7, with 7 bases matching TRBD1. The CDR3 loop spans 14 amino acids. V was clipped by 3 bases and J by 3 bases; unmatched bases: 5. CDR1 SGHDN and CDR2 FVKESK come from the germline V gene. The CDR3 reads CASSQWDSRYEQYF. The CDR3 nucleotides read TGTGCCAGCAGCCAGTGGGACAGCCGCTACGAGCAGTACTTC.

The rearrangement joins TRBV6-5 to TRBJ1-3; D uncertain. V lost 6 bases to trimming and J lost 3 bases, with 15 bases between them. The CDR3 extends over 15 amino acids. CDR1 and CDR2 (germline): MNHEY, SVGAGI. The CDR3 DNA sequence: TGTGCCAGCAGGACCCGGGCCACCCTTGGAAACACCATATATTTT. Residues: CASRTRATLGNTIYF.

This clone was seen once. The rearrangement uses TRBV7-3 and TRBJ1-1; maybe TRBD1 (5 bases). Germline-derived CDR1 and CDR2 are SGHTA and FQGTGA. The length of the CDR3 is 16 residues. V shed 2 bases and J shed 6 bases, with 19 bases lying between them. The CDR3 nucleotides read TGTGCCAGCAGCTTAGGCCCAGGGTTAAGGGAGGCTGAAGCTTTCTTT. Protein: CASSLGPGLREAEAFF.

The V call is TRBV29-1, the J call TRBJ2-5; 8 bases map to TRBD1. V was pared by 2 bases and J by 4 bases, with 12 bases of the junction left unmatched. The CDR3 extends over 16 amino acids. CDR1 and CDR2 (germline): SQVTM, ANQGSEA. The CDR3 region is CSVEFRTGRAGETQYF. CDR3 sequence (DNA): TGCAGCGTTGAATTTCGGACAGGGCGTGCGGGAGAGACCCAGTACTTC.

The rearrangement links TRBV9 to TRBJ2-3; 11 bases line up with TRBD1. The CDR3 is made up of 19 amino acids. Looked up from germline, CDR1 is SGDLS and CDR2 is YYNGEE. V was clipped by 3 bases and J by 4 bases; unmatched bases: 16. The CDR3 nucleotides read TGTGCCAGCAGCGGAGAGGGACAGGGGGACGACGGTTGGGCAGATACGCAGTATTTT. This codes for CASSGEGQGDDGWADTQYF.

The chain has TRBV19 and TRBJ1-4; D remains unclear. Germline-derived CDR1 and CDR2 are LNHDA and SQIVND (reference sequence). V dropped 3 bases and J dropped 2 bases, with 13 bases sitting between them. The CDR3 is 16 amino acids. The CDR3 loop is CASSMGVSLTNEKLFF. In DNA form, the CDR3 reads TGTGCCAGTAGTATGGGAGTCTCACTCACTAATGAAAAACTGTTTTTT.

The count of this clone is one. This sequence joins TRBV19 and TRBJ2-5; TRBD2 might be the D (6 bases). The CDR3 has 14 amino acids. Germline-derived CDR1 and CDR2 are LNHDA and SQIVND (reference sequence). Between the trimmed V and J ends, which lost 7 bases and 2 bases, there was a span of 14 bases. CDR3 bases: TGTGCCAGTACCGCGGGACGGCCTCAAGAGACCCAGTACTTC. This translates into CASTAGRPQETQYF.

The rearrangement links TRBV7-9 to TRBJ2-4; TRBD1 is a possible D gene (6 bases). V gave up 3 bases and J gave up 6 bases, with 15 bases separating them. The germline gives CDR1 SEHNR, CDR2 FQNEAQ (reference sequence). The CDR3 consists of 15 residues. For the CDR3, the DNA is TGTGCCAGCAGCTTCCCCAGGGGTCAAAGAAACATTCAGTACTTC. Translated: CASSFPRGQRNIQYF.

In this sample, this clone turned up a few times. The chain combines TRBV5-1 with TRBJ2-3; D might be TRBD2 (5 bases). The CDR3 is 16 residues long. Looked up from germline, CDR1 is SGHRS and CDR2 is YFSETQ. Trimming took 0 bases from V and 2 from J, leaving 13 bases between them. The CDR3 reads CASSLEPSSFTDTQYF. In nucleotides, the CDR3 is TGCGCCAGCAGCTTGGAACCTAGCAGTTTCACAGATACGCAGTATTTT.

V gene TRBV24-1 combines with J gene TRBJ2-7, with D hard to call. The V end was cut by 5 bases, the J end by 2 bases, with 9 bases between. There are 13 residues in the CDR3. Germline V CDR1 and CDR2: KGHDR, SFDVKD. This chain's CDR3 is CATSAGSPYEQYF. The CDR3 DNA reads as TGTGCCACCAGTGCTGGCTCCCCCTACGAGCAGTACTTC.

The chain is built from TRBV3-1 (or the pseudogene TRBV3-2) and TRBJ2-7, with D possibly called TRBD1 or TRBD2 (6 bases each). This CDR3 contains 16 residues. V was shortened by 4 bases and J by 3 bases, with 19 bases between the two germline ends. CDR1 is LGHDT and CDR2 is YNNKEL in the germline V gene (reference sequence). CDR3 amino acids: CASSRGGGGELYEQYF. In nucleotides, the CDR3 is TGTGCCAGCAGCCGAGGGGGAGGAGGGGAGCTCTACGAGCAGTACTTC.

The chain recombines TRBV6-5 with TRBJ2-3; 8 nucleotides line up with TRBD2. The CDR3 extends over 14 amino acids. CDR1 and CDR2 from the germline V gene are MNHEY and SVGAGI. The V gene end was trimmed by 6 bases and the J gene end by 4 bases; junction bases not matched to a gene: 6. The CDR3 sequence: CASRASGGPDTQYF. For the CDR3, the DNA is TGTGCCAGCAGGGCCAGCGGGGGCCCAGATACGCAGTATTTT.

This sequence joins TRBV7-2 and TRBJ1-5, with TRBD1 matching 8 bases. Germline V gives CDR1 SGHTA, CDR2 FQGNSA. Trimming at V came to 4 bases and at J to 6 bases, leaving 8 bases not matched to a gene. The CDR3 runs to 15 residues. The CDR3: CASSSNLQGGQPQHF. DNA of the CDR3: TGTGCCAGCAGCTCAAACTTACAGGGGGGTCAGCCCCAGCATTTT.

The chain combines TRBV2 with TRBJ2-5; 9 bases are shared with TRBD2. The CDR3 covers 14 residues. With V trimmed by 10 bases and J by 5 bases, 11 bases remained unmatched. CDR1 is SNHLY and CDR2 is FYNNEI in the germline V gene. This chain's CDR3 is CATQPGTSSETQYF. CDR3 DNA: TGTGCCACCCAACCAGGGACTAGCTCCGAGACCCAGTACTTC.

The sample holds one count of this clone. The chain employs TRBV5-1 and TRBJ2-7; tentatively, D is TRBD1 (5 bases). Germline values: CDR1 SGHRS, CDR2 YFSETQ. Trimming shortened V by 0 bases and J by 3 bases, and 13 bases separated the two germline ends. CDR3 length: 15 residues. The CDR3 nucleotides read TGCGCCAGCAGCTTGGGCGACAGTCAGGGCTACGAGCAGTACTTC. Its protein product is CASSLGDSQGYEQYF.

This chain joins TRBV6-5 and TRBJ2-7; D is possibly TRBD2 (5 bases). V lost 5 bases, J lost 6 bases, and 17 bases lay in between. CDR1 is MNHEY and CDR2 is SVGAGI in the germline V gene. The CDR3 spans 14 residues. The CDR3 region has the DNA TGTGCCAGCAGTACCCGTAGAGGGAGCCTCGAGCAGTACTTC. This encodes CASSTRRGSLEQYF.

As concerns this clone: This sample includes further DNA sequences coding for the same CDR3. The chain joins TRBV18 to TRBJ1-2, with D maybe TRBD1 (5 bases). Trimming pared 3 bases from V and 1 base from J, leaving 9 bases between. The germline gives CDR1 KGHSH, CDR2 LQKENI. The CDR3 has 14 amino acids. The CDR3 spells CASSPPGRNYGYTF. The DNA of the CDR3 is TGTGCCAGCTCACCTCCGGGACGTAACTATGGCTACACCTTC.